The clone carrying this TCR beta chain showed up many times. Thyroid ultrasound and orbital computed tomography, with clinical symptoms and serum thyroxine and TRAb, informed diagnoses. These data originate in a study of T cells in Graves' hyperthyroidism and ophthalmopathy. The CDR3 sequence is 12 residues long. V was clipped by 5 bases and J by 5 bases, with 10 bases between them. CDR1 is SGHVS and CDR2 is FNYEAQ in the germline V gene. RNA transcripts were the template for amplifying TCR beta CDR3 regions. TCR CDR3 regions were first amplified by RT-PCR with HTBI primers. TCRdb independently ran MiXCR on the multiplex PCR reads; one entry per CDR3 protein. The table records hundreds of thousands of distinct CDR3 sequences, 38% of them present only once.

This TCR came from a man aged 18 to 30 with Graves' hyperthyroidism. Sequencing was carried out using blood. The chain recombines TRBV7-6 with TRBJ2-7; D perhaps matches TRBD1 (6 bases). CDR3 in DNA: TGTGCCAGCAGCCACCACAGGGACGAGCAGTACTTC. Protein product: CASSHHRDEQYF. The full variable domain, its missing parts supplied by reference TRBV7-6 and TRBJ2-7, is GAGVSQSPRYKVTKRGQDVALRCDPISGHVSLYWYRQALGQGPEFLTYFNYEAQQDKSGLPNDRFSAERPEGSISTLTIQRTEQRDSAMYRCASSHHRDEQYFGPGTRLTVT.